The 31 T cell receptor beta chains below all came from one sample that was sequenced in a study of T cell repertoires in cytomegalovirus infection. TCRdb used MiXCR to reprocess the reads, holding one entry per CDR3 protein. This sample has roughly 500,000 distinct CDR3 sequences, with about 33% found just once. These TCRs are of unknown antigen specificity. The specimen comprised cultured PBMCs, sampled from culture after CMV antigen stimulation. The receptor source for this set is a human donor in good health (CMV status not recorded). Some clones in this sample may be carry-over from other donors' samples.

Points on this clonotype: The junction departs from the called germline gene at one end, perhaps through a read error. This sequence joins TRBV7-6 and TRBJ1-1; D not resolved. This CDR3 has 15 residues. Germline V gives CDR1 SGHVS, CDR2 FNYEAQ. CDR3: CASSLAKQMNTEALF. CDR3 bases: TGTGCCAGCAGCTTAGCGAAACAGATGAACACTGAAGCTTTGTTT.

At least ten counts were recorded for this clonotype. The V gene is TRBV7-2, the J gene TRBJ2-3; D unclear. Trimming took off 3 bases at V and 2 bases at J, with 3 bases between the two ends. The length of the CDR3 is 12 residues. The V gene's germline CDR1 is SGHTA and CDR2 FQGNSA. The CDR3 loop is CASSLITDTQYF. Here the CDR3 DNA reads TGTGCCAGCAGCTTGATCACAGATACGCAGTATTTT.

The DNA for the CDR3 is TGCGCCAGCAGCCAAGTCCTCCCGTATGGCTACACCTTC. The encoded protein is CASSQVLPYGYTF. The V gene is TRBV4-1, the J gene TRBJ1-2; D unresolved. Germline CDR1 is MGHRA and CDR2 is YSYEKL. The CDR3 is 13 residues long. V was clipped by 1 base and J by 5 bases, with 8 bases between them.

V is TRBV7-3 and J is TRBJ2-1; D uncertain. V gave up 5 bases and J gave up 4 bases, with 18 bases separating them. This CDR3 has 16 amino acids. Germline V gives CDR1 SGHTA, CDR2 FQGTGA. The CDR3 sequence is CASSPAGDVRYNEQFF. CDR3 DNA: TGTGCCAGCAGCCCCGCAGGCGATGTTAGATACAATGAGCAGTTCTTC. The full variable domain, completed using reference TRBV7-3 and TRBJ2-1, is GAGVSQTPSNKVTEKGKYVELRCDPISGHTALYWYRQSLGQGPEFLIYFQGTGAADDSGLPNDRFFAVRPEGSVSTLKIQRTERGDSAVYLCASSPAGDVRYNEQFFGPGTRLTVL.

V gene TRBV7-8 combines with J gene TRBJ2-7, with TRBD2 matching over 11 bases. This CDR3 has 18 residues. V shed 3 bases, J shed 0 bases, and the junction held 10 bases outside the gene matches. Germline V gives CDR1 SGHVS, CDR2 FQNEAQ. CDR3 amino acids: CASSFIAGGPRSSYEQYF. The CDR3 DNA reads TGTGCCAGCAGCTTTATAGCGGGAGGGCCAAGGAGCTCCTACGAGCAGTACTTC.

This clonotype was seen a handful of times. The chain uses TRBV6-5 and TRBJ2-1; the D call may be TRBD1 or TRBD2 (5 bases each). Germline V gene sequence: CDR1 MNHEY, CDR2 SVGAGI. The V gene lost 2 bases and the J gene lost 9 bases, with 23 bases spanning the gap. The CDR3 runs to 17 residues. As DNA, the CDR3 is TGTGCCAGCAGTTACCAGGGCGAGGGTAAAGGGGATTTTGAGCAGTTCTTC. Translated: CASSYQGEGKGDFEQFF.

In this sample, this clonotype turned up a few times. The CDR3 coding sequence is TGTGCCAGCAGCTTAAGTCATCGGACAGGGGTTTTTCAGCCCCAGCATTTT. Translation gives CASSLSHRTGVFQPQHF. The V call is TRBV7-2, the J call TRBJ1-5; 9 bases map to TRBD1. Unmatched junction bases numbered 11, after V lost 2 bases and J lost 6 bases. Germline V gene lookup returns CDR1 SGHTA and CDR2 FQGNSA. The CDR3 length is 17 residues.

This clonotype has only a few counts. This chain connects TRBV9 to TRBJ1-3, with D maybe TRBD1 (6 bases). The CDR3 extends over 15 amino acids. The germline CDR1 and CDR2 sequences are SGDLS and YYNGEE. V was clipped by 0 bases and J by 4 bases, with 11 bases between them. CDR3 bases: TGTGCCAGCAGCGTAGACCGGGGGCCGGGAAACACCATATATTTT. As protein: CASSVDRGPGNTIYF. Filled out from reference TRBV9 and TRBJ1-3, the complete variable domain reads DSGVTQTPKHLITATGQRVTLRCSPRSGDLSVYWYQQSLDQGLQFLIQYYNGEERAKGNILERFSAQQFPDLHSELNLSSLELGDSALYFCASSVDRGPGNTIYFGEGSWLTVV.

V and J are TRBV6-2 or TRBV6-3 and TRBJ2-7; D may match TRBD1 or TRBD2 (6 bases each). CDR3 length: 13 residues. V was shortened by 5 bases and J by 6 bases, with 14 bases between the two germline ends. Germline V gene lookup returns CDR1 MNHEY and CDR2 SVGEGT. DNA for the CDR3: TGTGCCAGCAGTCTTACAGGGACTCTCGAGCAGTACTTC. It specifies CASSLTGTLEQYF.

This sequence joins TRBV18 and TRBJ1-4, with a weak D call TRBD1 (6 bases). This CDR3 has 15 amino acids. Trimming stripped 3 bases from V and 7 bases from J, with 15 bases between. Germline V lookup: CDR1 KGHSH, CDR2 LQKENI. CDR3 protein: CASSPKSGGLEKLFF. The CDR3 DNA reads TGTGCCAGCTCACCTAAATCCGGGGGCCTTGAAAAACTGTTTTTT.

This clonotype was counted only a few times. The CDR3 sequence: CASSVAGQGVRETQYF. Written as DNA, the CDR3 is TGTGCCAGCAGCGTAGCGGGACAGGGGGTCAGGGAGACCCAGTACTTC. The chain uses TRBV9 and TRBJ2-5; 11 nucleotides line up with TRBD1. Germline V lookup: CDR1 SGDLS, CDR2 YYNGEE. This CDR3 comprises 16 residues. Germline trimming cut 0 bases from V and 5 bases from J; bases unmatched to any gene: 6.

This clonotype was observed a few times. The rearrangement links TRBV20-1 to TRBJ1-2, with no clear D. The CDR3 has 16 residues. Trimming left V 6 bases short and J 6 bases short, with 26 bases between. Germline CDR1 DFQATT, CDR2 SNEGSKA (reference sequence). The CDR3 sequence: CSAPLLGHGRIDGYTF. The CDR3 DNA reads TGCAGTGCCCCACTATTAGGTCACGGTCGGATTGATGGCTACACCTTC.

This clonotype was seen more than once but under ten times. The chain joins TRBV7-2 to TRBJ2-7; D is undetermined. This CDR3 spans 14 amino acids. The V end was cut by 5 bases, the J end by 2 bases, with 13 bases between. Germline V gene lookup returns CDR1 SGHTA and CDR2 FQGNSA. The CDR3 coding sequence is TGTGCCAGCAGCGTATTCCCGGGTCCCTACGAGCAGTACTTC. It is translated as CASSVFPGPYEQYF.

This clonotype was detected only a few times. This chain connects TRBV4-1 to TRBJ1-5; D uncertain. The CDR3 loop spans 15 amino acids. Trimming stripped 3 bases from V and 0 bases from J, with 9 bases between. Germline V CDR1 and CDR2: MGHRA, YSYEKL. CDR3 in DNA: TGCGCCAGCAGCCACAGATGGAGTAGCAATCAGCCCCAGCATTTT. Translated: CASSHRWSSNQPQHF.

This clonotype has a handful of counts. This rearrangement joins TRBV6-2 or TRBV6-3 to TRBJ2-1; 8 bases are a match to TRBD2. J was trimmed by 6 bases and V by 9 bases; bases with no gene match: 13. This CDR3 spans 15 amino acids. Germline CDR1 MNHEY, CDR2 SVGEGT. The CDR3 loop reads CASTKTSGRTNEQFF. The DNA for the CDR3 is TGTGCCAGTACGAAAACTAGCGGCAGAACCAATGAGCAGTTCTTC.

This chain connects TRBV27 to TRBJ2-6, with D perhaps TRBD2 (6 bases). V was clipped by 7 bases and J by 2 bases, with 15 bases between them. Germline V lookup: CDR1 MNHEY, CDR2 SMNVEV (reference sequence). There are 16 residues in the CDR3. The CDR3 DNA sequence: TGTGCCAGCACGTCCGGGGGACTCACTGGGGCCAACGTCCTGACTTTC. Protein sequence: CASTSGGLTGANVLTF.

This clonotype was recorded a few times. The J gene is TRBJ1-5, the V gene TRBV11-3; no reliable D call. Trimming shortened V by 9 bases and J by 0 bases, and 21 bases separated the two germline ends. The CDR3 has 17 amino acids. Germline CDR1 SGHNT, CDR2 YENEEA. The CDR3: CARGPRRLPYSNQPQHF. The DNA for the CDR3 is TGTGCCAGGGGTCCCAGACGCCTCCCTTATAGCAATCAGCCCCAGCATTTT.

Comment on this clonotype: A junction boundary mismatches the germline segment, possibly from a read error. This rearrangement joins TRBV18 to TRBJ1-4; D not certain. The CDR3 totals 14 residues. CDR1 is KGHSH, CDR2 LQKENI, per germline. CDR3 sequence (DNA): TGTGCCAGCTCACCCGGCCCCGTGGATGAGAAACTGTTTTTT. It specifies CASSPGPVDEKLFF.

The chain is built from TRBV4-3 and TRBJ2-1; the D is unclear. The germline CDR1 and CDR2 sequences are LGHNA and YSLEER. The CDR3 contains 15 residues. V lost 1 base and J 4 bases, leaving 11 bases between the germline ends. The CDR3 sequence is CASSQGLQIYNEQFF. In nucleotides, the CDR3 is TGCGCCAGCAGCCAAGGGCTACAGATATACAATGAGCAGTTCTTC.

There are a few counts of this clonotype. The chain couples TRBV11-2 to TRBJ2-3; 9 bases align to TRBD2. The CDR3 covers 17 residues. CDR1 is SGHAT, CDR2 FQNNGV, per germline. J gave up 4 bases and V 5 bases, and 13 bases lay outside the gene matches. The CDR3, as DNA: TGTGCCAGCAGCAAACTACATAGCGGGAGTTGGGCAGATACGCAGTATTTT. Amino acid sequence: CASSKLHSGSWADTQYF.

V usage is TRBV10-3 and J usage is TRBJ2-1, with TRBD2 as a possible D gene (6 bases). The CDR3 spans 14 residues. Germline values: CDR1 ENHRY, CDR2 SYGVKD. The V end lost 8 bases, the J end lost 8 bases, and 19 bases lay between the germline ends. The CDR3: CAIRQAGTRDEQFF. CDR3 sequence (DNA): TGTGCCATCCGTCAAGCGGGCACGAGGGATGAGCAGTTCTTC.

Only a few counts were recorded for this clonotype. The V and J genes are TRBV28 and TRBJ1-6, with TRBD1 identical over 8 bases. Germline CDR1 MDHEN, CDR2 SYDVKM. There are 15 residues in the CDR3. Unmatched junction bases numbered 4, after V lost 4 bases and J lost 5 bases. CDR3 bases: TGTGCCAGCAGTTCAGGGGGCTGGGATAATTCACCCCTCCACTTT. This sequence encodes CASSSGGWDNSPLHF.

The rearrangement links TRBV11-2 to TRBJ1-1; D not certain. Germline V lookup: CDR1 SGHAT, CDR2 FQNNGV. The CDR3 spans 15 residues. Trimming stripped 5 bases from V and 3 bases from J, with 16 bases between. The chain's CDR3 is CASSPKYWTDTEAFF. DNA of the CDR3: TGTGCCAGCAGCCCAAAGTACTGGACGGACACTGAAGCTTTCTTT.

This clonotype was counted only a few times. CDR3 protein: CASSYFPPRQSGETQYF. Here the CDR3 DNA reads TGTGCCAGCAGTTACTTCCCGCCCCGACAGTCTGGAGAGACCCAGTACTTC. V and J are TRBV6-2 or TRBV6-3 and TRBJ2-5, with D tentatively TRBD1 (5 bases). Germline loops: CDR1 MNHEY, CDR2 SVGEGT. V was pared by 1 base and J by 4 bases, with 19 bases between. This CDR3 is built from 17 residues.

The V gene is TRBV12-3 or TRBV12-4, the J gene TRBJ1-2; 9 bases map to TRBD1. The J segment lost 8 bases and the V segment lost 3 bases, leaving 7 bases of the junction unmatched. The CDR3 spans 14 residues. The CDR3 spells CASSFRTGGQGYTF. Here the CDR3 DNA reads TGTGCCAGCAGTTTCCGAACAGGGGGCCAGGGCTACACCTTC.

This clonotype was observed at least ten times. The chain couples TRBV7-2 to TRBJ1-5, with D uncertain. Trimming pared 2 bases from V and 5 bases from J, leaving 7 bases between. Germline V CDR1 and CDR2: SGHTA, FQGNSA. The CDR3 totals 13 residues. CDR3 DNA: TGTGCCAGCAGCTTACGGGGTTATCAGCCCCAGCATTTT. This encodes CASSLRGYQPQHF.

This clonotype was seen more than once but under ten times. This chain uses TRBV24-1 with TRBJ2-1; the D gene is possibly TRBD2 (6 bases). Trimming removed 1 base from V and 0 bases from J, with 12 bases in between. Germline V gives CDR1 KGHDR, CDR2 SFDVKD. The CDR3 runs 17 residues. CDR3 bases: TGTGCCACCAGTGATTTCCGGGGGAGTGCCTCCTACAATGAGCAGTTCTTC. Translation: CATSDFRGSASYNEQFF.

The genes are TRBV5-8 and TRBJ2-7; 9 bases match TRBD1. The CDR3 extends over 12 amino acids. Germline V lookup: CDR1 SGHTS, CDR2 YDEGEE. J gave up 6 bases and V 4 bases, and 2 bases lay outside the gene matches. CDR3: CASSRDRAEQYV. In DNA, the CDR3 is TGTGCCAGCAGCCGGGACAGGGCCGAGCAGTACGTC.

The rearrangement links TRBV15 to TRBJ2-1; D unclear. V lost 3 bases and J 8 bases, leaving 20 bases between the germline ends. This CDR3 has 16 amino acids. Per the germline V gene, CDR1 is LNHNV and CDR2 is YYDKDF (reference sequence). The DNA for the CDR3 is TGTGCCACCAGCAGCCCAACTTATCCGGGTTCGCATGAGCAGTTCTTC. Translated: CATSSPTYPGSHEQFF. Looking up the rest from reference TRBV15 and TRBJ2-1 gives the full variable domain: DAMVIQNPRYQVTQFGKPVTLSCSQTLNHNVMYWYQQKSSQAPKLLFHYYDKDFNNEADTPDNFQSRRPNTSFCFLDIRSPGLGDTAMYLCATSSPTYPGSHEQFFGPGTRLTVL.

This clonotype was seen a few times. This chain links TRBV7-2 with TRBJ1-3; D is unclear. V lost 0 bases and J 9 bases, leaving 15 bases between the germline ends. Germline V lookup: CDR1 SGHTA, CDR2 FQGNSA. The CDR3 extends over 15 amino acids. The CDR3 DNA reads TGTGCCAGCAGCTTAGCGGTCACGGGGTTTGGCACCATATATTTT. Translation gives CASSLAVTGFGTIYF.

A few counts support this clonotype. The chain links TRBV7-2 to TRBJ2-2; 7 bases are a match to TRBD1. Trimming at V came to 4 bases and at J to 4 bases, leaving 9 bases not matched to a gene. The CDR3 is 16 residues long. The germline CDR1 and CDR2 sequences are SGHTA and FQGNSA. Here the CDR3 DNA reads TGTGCCAGCAGCTCACCGGGACAGACCCGCACCGGGGAGCTGTTTTTT. Amino acid sequence: CASSSPGQTRTGELFF. The full variable domain, its missing parts supplied by reference TRBV7-2 and TRBJ2-2, is GAGVSQSPSNKVTEKGKDVELRCDPISGHTALYWYRQSLGQGLEFLIYFQGNSAPDKSGLPSDRFSAERTGGSVSTLTIQRTQQEDSAVYLCASSSPGQTRTGELFFGEGSRLTVL.